Listed below are T cell receptor beta chains from one sample, sequenced in a study of OX40 agonist ivuxolimab in advanced cancers. Generated by immunoSEQ multiplex PCR, the TCRdb table keeps only in-frame clones and is missing some. The sample has 55,000 to 80,000 clones; approximately 86% are singletons. The sequencing here drew on CD4+ or CD8+ T cells sorted from blood, taken in a trial of the OX40 agonist ivuxolimab. These receptors all stem from an adult with an advanced solid tumor such as melanoma, head and neck, liver or kidney cancer. The CDR3 runs from the conserved cysteine through the conserved F or W. The D gene is left open where the match is weak. Clone sizes are given selectively: once, few, many, or a class where the clone is expanded.

TRBD1	TRBV7-3	.	TRBJ1-6	CASSFETGSQSPLHF	TGTGCCAGCAGCTTTGAGACAGGGTCACAATCACCCCTCCACTTT
TRBD1	TRBV5-1	.	TRBJ2-7	CASSGPGQGIAHEQYF	TGCGCCAGCAGCGGGCCGGGACAGGGGATTGCCCACGAGCAGTACTTC
TRBD2	TRBV7-9	.	TRBJ2-1	CASSTIPGVAGPNEQFF	TGTGCCAGCAGCACTATCCCGGGGGTAGCGGGACCCAATGAGCAGTTCTTC
.	TRBV7-9	.	TRBJ2-2	CASSLAFAGELFF	TGTGCCAGCAGCTTAGCCTTTGCCGGGGAGCTGTTTTTT
TRBD2	TRBV18	.	TRBJ2-7	CASSPRGGSTYEQYF	TGTGCCAGCTCACCACGGGGCGGGAGCACCTACGAGCAGTACTTC
.	TRBV7-7	.	TRBJ1-1	CASSPGLTNTEAFF	TGTGCCAGCAGCCCCGGACTCACGAACACTGAAGCTTTCTTT
.	TRBV10-2	.	TRBJ2-7	CASSRVGNEQYF	TGCGCCAGCAGTCGGGTAGGGAACGAGCAGTACTTC
.	TRBV11-2	.	TRBJ2-5	CASSLVGGETQYF	TGTGCCAGCAGCTTAGTAGGTGGGGAGACCCAGTACTTC
.	TRBV11-2	.	TRBJ2-7	CASSPIVSEQYF	TGTGCCAGCAGCCCTATAGTCTCGGAGCAGTACTTC
TRBD2	TRBV5-6	.	TRBJ2-4	CASSLHEAGGNIQYF	TGTGCCAGCAGCTTGCACGAGGCGGGGGGGAACATTCAGTACTTC
.	TRBV21-1	.	TRBJ2-5	CASPSGAQYF	TGTGCCAGCCCCTCAGGGGCCCAGTACTTC
TRBD2	TRBV9	.	TRBJ2-3	CASSVVRGGLTDTQYF	TGTGCCAGCAGCGTAGTCCGGGGGGGCCTCACAGATACGCAGTATTTT
.	TRBV6-5	.	TRBJ2-1	CASIERLSPNEQFF	TGTGCCAGCATCGAAAGGTTATCTCCCAATGAGCAGTTCTTC
.	TRBV5-1	.	TRBJ1-5	CASSLSGGPQHF	TGCGCCAGCAGCTTGAGTGGCGGGCCCCAGCATTTT
TRBD2	TRBV4-1	.	TRBJ2-1	CASSPGLAGPVDEQFF	TGCGCCAGCAGCCCGGGACTAGCGGGGCCAGTTGATGAGCAGTTCTTC
.	TRBV18	.	TRBJ2-5	CASSPTRSQETQYF	TGTGCCAGCTCACCCACCCGGTCCCAAGAGACCCAGTACTTC
TRBD1	TRBV9	.	TRBJ1-5	CASSVTGSSNQPQHF	TGTGCCAGCAGCGTGACAGGGTCTAGCAATCAGCCCCAGCATTTT
TRBD1	TRBV6-5	few	TRBJ2-7	CASTKGQGGYEQYF	TGTGCCAGCACGAAGGGACAGGGGGGCTACGAGCAGTACTTC
.	TRBV28	.	TRBJ1-2	CASSRGRGNYDYTF	TGTGCCAGCTCGCGGGGTCGGGGTAACTATGACTACACCTTC
TRBD2	TRBV6-5	.	TRBJ2-7	CASLKVLAGTYEQYF	TGTGCCAGCTTAAAGGTTCTAGCGGGGACCTACGAGCAGTACTTC
.	TRBV6-6	.	TRBJ2-1	CASSYIDEQFF	TGTGCCAGCAGTTACATAGACGAGCAGTTCTTC
.	TRBV12-5	.	TRBJ2-3	CASGLVLGRYSDTQYF	TGTGCTAGTGGTTTGGTACTAGGAAGGTATTCAGATACGCAGTATTTT
.	TRBV6-1	.	TRBJ1-2	CASRLSGERNYGYTF	TGTGCCAGCAGACTTTCAGGGGAAAGGAACTATGGCTACACCTTC
TRBD1	TRBV7-6	.	TRBJ1-6	CASSPGQGGSPLHF	TGTGCCAGCAGCCCGGGACAGGGGGGTTCACCCCTCCACTTT
TRBD2	TRBV7-3	.	TRBJ2-3	CASSLLGTSGSPDTQYF	TGTGCCAGCAGCTTATTGGGGACTAGCGGGAGCCCAGATACGCAGTATTTT
.	TRBV7-9	.	TRBJ1-1	CASSFRVAGPNTEAFF	TGTGCCAGCAGCTTTCGGGTCGCAGGGCCGAACACTGAAGCTTTCTTT
.	TRBV4-3	.	TRBJ2-7	CASSQDSGPPYEQYF	TGCGCCAGCAGCCAAGATTCGGGGCCCCCCTACGAGCAGTACTTC
.	TRBV5-1	.	TRBJ2-1	CASSSRGGNEQFF	TGCGCCAGCAGCTCCCGGGGAGGCAATGAGCAGTTCTTC
.	TRBV28	once	TRBJ2-2	CASSSVNTGELFF	TGTGCCAGCAGTTCGGTGAACACCGGGGAGCTGTTTTTT
TRBD2	TRBV2	.	TRBJ2-3	CASSGASGQDTQYF	TGTGCCAGCAGTGGGGCTAGCGGGCAAGATACGCAGTATTTT
.	TRBV7-2	.	TRBJ1-1	CASSLYGGIEAFF	TGTGCCAGCAGCTTATACGGAGGGATTGAAGCTTTCTTT
.	TRBV5-4	.	TRBJ2-5	CASSSRETQYF	TGTGCCAGCAGCTCTAGAGAGACCCAGTACTTC
TRBD1	TRBV5-4	.	TRBJ1-5	CASRRWGDSQPQHF	TGTGCCAGCAGGAGGTGGGGGGACAGTCAGCCCCAGCATTTT
.	TRBV7-9	.	TRBJ2-5	CASSLVSVETQYF	TGTGCCAGCAGCTTAGTGTCGGTAGAGACCCAGTACTTC
.	TRBV7-8	.	TRBJ2-3	CASSLKGGNTQYF	TGTGCCAGCAGCTTAAAAGGGGGGAATACGCAGTATTTT
TRBD1	TRBV7-2	.	TRBJ2-7	CASSIRGHEQYF	TGTGCCAGCAGCATCAGGGGGCACGAGCAGTACTTC
.	TRBV27	.	TRBJ1-6	CASSPRSIQQYNSPLHF	TGTGCCAGCAGTCCGCGGTCAATACAGCAATATAATTCACCCCTCCACTTT
TRBD1	TRBV29-1	.	TRBJ2-5	CSVADRARLETQYF	TGCAGCGTTGCGGACAGGGCACGGCTAGAGACCCAGTACTTC
.	TRBV19	few	TRBJ2-7	CASRGLTGEQYF	TGTGCCAGTAGAGGCTTAACGGGCGAGCAGTACTTC
.	TRBV6-5	.	TRBJ2-3	CASSATSDTQYF	TGTGCCAGCAGTGCCACGTCAGATACGCAGTATTTT
.	TRBV18	.	TRBJ2-3	CASSNRGRGTDTQYF	TGTGCCAGCTCAAACCGTGGCAGGGGCACAGATACGCAGTATTTT
TRBD1	TRBV6-1	.	TRBJ1-5	CASSETGVGNQPQHF	TGTGCCAGCAGTGAAACAGGGGTTGGCAATCAGCCCCAGCATTTT